These 3 T cell receptor beta chains were sequenced from one sample in a study of cytomegalovirus exposure and HLA in healthy donors. Amplification used 60 Vbeta primers and 13 Jbeta primers. The method was immunoSEQ multiplex PCR; TCRdb's version includes in-frame clones alone and lacks a portion of them. The sample lists roughly 110,000 clones, about 76% occurring once. Sequencing input: PBMCs. All receptors come from a middle-aged woman in good health and CMV-seropositive.

The chain joins TRBV6-1 to TRBJ1-2; D might be TRBD1 (5 bases). Trimming left V 6 bases short and J 4 bases short, with 15 bases between. The CDR3 is 14 residues long. In germline, CDR1 is MNHNS, CDR2 SASEGT. CDR3 sequence (DNA): TGTGCCAGCAGCGGAGGGACGCCCGGCTATGGCTACACCTTC. Translated: CASSGGTPGYGYTF.

The V gene is TRBV2, the J gene TRBJ2-4; 7 bases are a match to TRBD1. The V gene end was trimmed by 5 bases and the J gene end by 0 bases; junction bases not matched to a gene: 7. The CDR3 spans 16 residues. Germline lookup yields CDR1 SNHLY and CDR2 FYNNEI. The CDR3 DNA sequence: TGTGCCAGCAGTCTCGAGACAGGGAGAGCCAAAAACATTCAGTACTTC. Amino acid sequence: CASSLETGRAKNIQYF.

In its sample, this clone was seen a few times. This chain uses TRBV29-1 with TRBJ2-7; D gene unclear. The germline V gene has CDR1 SQVTM and CDR2 ANQGSEA. This CDR3 spans 13 amino acids. Between the trimmed V and J ends, which lost 1 base and 7 bases, there was a span of 14 bases. The CDR3 region is CSVEGSRLEEQYF. In nucleotides, the CDR3 is TGCAGCGTTGAAGGTTCTAGGCTGGAAGAGCAGTACTTC.